This T cell receptor beta chain was profiled in a study of cytomegalovirus exposure and HLA in healthy donors. Broader study findings: TCR beta V- and J-gene trimming, according to a later analysis, was linked to a missense DCLRE1C variant. Most TCR sequences showed up rarely, but some public TCRs showed up in many donors. Follow-up analysis seemed to connect common viral pathogens with several of the most significant clusters identified.

The germline gives CDR1 SNHLY, CDR2 FYNNEI. Trimming took 2 bases from V and 0 from J, leaving 13 bases between them. The CDR3 length is 16 residues. This clone was seen a handful of times. The antigen is unknown. This PCR relied on a set of 60 Vbeta primers and 13 Jbeta primers. The table came from immunoSEQ multiplex PCR; TCRdb's copy has only in-frame clones and leaves some out. Of over 130,000 clones listed, around three fifths are singletons. The chain couples TRBV2 to TRBJ1-1, with D possibly matching TRBD1 (5 bases). The sequencing sample was made of PBMCs. This clonotype originated in a male donor in good health and CMV-seronegative. The CDR3 sequence: CASSELGPRMNTEAFF. Here the CDR3 DNA reads TGTGCCAGCAGTGAATTGGGGCCCAGGATGAACACTGAAGCTTTCTTT.